Sequencing of this TCR beta chain was carried out in a study of Ad26.COV2.S vaccination and SARS-CoV-2 variants. TCRdb's table, derived via immunoSEQ multiplex PCR, lists solely in-frame clones and lacks some. The repertoire holds under 250,000 clones, with around 90% as singletons. Germline V gene lookup returns CDR1 MNHNS and CDR2 SASEGT. The CDR3 consists of 15 residues. Trimming stripped 1 base from V and 1 base from J, with 10 bases between. The treatment: approximately 18 received Ad26.COV2.S at low or high dose, single or two shots; five or six received placebo; per-sample allocation not given. Collection of the samples took place on day 63 after the first injection of vaccine or placebo.

The input for sequencing was peripheral blood, taken in a trial of Ad26.COV2.S vaccine versus placebo. The chain has TRBV6-1 and TRBJ1-1; the D is unclear. This TCR derives from a person between 18 and 65 years old who received the Ad26.COV2.S COVID-19 vaccine or a placebo. The CDR3 sequence is CASSEGRQTNTEAFF. Here the CDR3 DNA reads TGTGCCAGCAGTGAAGGTAGGCAGACGAACACTGAAGCTTTCTTT.